One T cell receptor beta chain is described in this entry. The source of the sample is a study of blood T cell repertoires in COVID-19. Authors' analysis steps: Researchers report that nucleated cell counts were estimated from reference gene primer amplification. Data came from immunoSEQ multiplex PCR; TCRdb stores just in-frame clones and leaves some out. The V and J calls and clone size were taken over from that table, and D and trimming were inferred from the DNA. The sample shows under 110,000 clones, about 92% of them seen only once. CDR3 length: 13 amino acids. In germline, CDR1 is MNHEY, CDR2 SVGAGI. The V gene lost 8 bases and the J gene lost 0 bases, with 8 bases spanning the gap.

The TCR comes from a man over 45 with active COVID-19. The chain employs TRBV6-5 and TRBJ2-1; D is perhaps TRBD2 (6 bases). Material: peripheral blood. CDR3 nucleotides: TGTGCCAGCGGGGGGACCTCCTACAATGAGCAGTTCTTC. It yields the protein CASGGTSYNEQFF.